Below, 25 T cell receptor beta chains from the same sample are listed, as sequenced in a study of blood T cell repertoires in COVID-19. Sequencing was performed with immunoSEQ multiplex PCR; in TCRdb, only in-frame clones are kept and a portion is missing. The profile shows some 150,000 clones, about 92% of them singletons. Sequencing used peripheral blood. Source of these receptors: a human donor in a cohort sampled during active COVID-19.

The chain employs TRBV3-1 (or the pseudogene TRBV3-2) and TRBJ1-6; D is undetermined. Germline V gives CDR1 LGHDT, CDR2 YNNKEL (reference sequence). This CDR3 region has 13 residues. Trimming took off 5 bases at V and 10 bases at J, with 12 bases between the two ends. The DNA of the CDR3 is TGTGCCAGCAGCTCACCCTTGAGGTCACCCCTCCACTTT. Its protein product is CASSSPLRSPLHF.

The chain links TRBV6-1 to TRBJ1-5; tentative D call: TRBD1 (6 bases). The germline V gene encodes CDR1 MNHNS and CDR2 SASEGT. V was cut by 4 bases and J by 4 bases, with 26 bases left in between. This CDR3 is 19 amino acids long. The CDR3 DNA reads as TGTGCCAGCAGTGTACGAAACCGGATAGGTCAGGGGCGTAATCAGCCCCAGCATTTT. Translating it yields CASSVRNRIGQGRNQPQHF.

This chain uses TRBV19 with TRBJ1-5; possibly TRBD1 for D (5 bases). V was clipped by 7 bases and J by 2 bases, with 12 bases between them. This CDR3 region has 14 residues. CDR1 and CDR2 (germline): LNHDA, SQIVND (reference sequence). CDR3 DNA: TGTGCCAGTACAGGGTTAGGGGGCAATCAGCCCCAGCATTTT. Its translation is CASTGLGGNQPQHF.

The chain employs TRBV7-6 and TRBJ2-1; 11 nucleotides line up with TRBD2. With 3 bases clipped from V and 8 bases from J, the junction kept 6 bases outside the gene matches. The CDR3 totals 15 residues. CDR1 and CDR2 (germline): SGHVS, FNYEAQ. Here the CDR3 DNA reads TGTGCCAGCAGCTTGGCGATTAGCGGGGGGGATGAGCAGTTCTTC. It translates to CASSLAISGGDEQFF.

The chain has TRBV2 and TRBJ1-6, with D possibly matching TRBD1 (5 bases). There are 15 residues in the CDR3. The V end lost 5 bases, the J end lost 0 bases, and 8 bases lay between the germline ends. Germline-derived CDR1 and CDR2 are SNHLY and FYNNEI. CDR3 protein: CASSPDSSYNSPLHF. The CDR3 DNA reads TGTGCCAGCAGTCCAGACAGCTCCTATAATTCACCCCTCCACTTT.

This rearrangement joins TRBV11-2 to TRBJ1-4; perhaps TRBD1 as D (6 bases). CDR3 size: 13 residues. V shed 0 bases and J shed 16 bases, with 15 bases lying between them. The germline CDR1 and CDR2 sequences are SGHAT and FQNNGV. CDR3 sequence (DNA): TGTGCCAGCAGCTTAGAGTCGTGGACAGTGGCGTTTTTT. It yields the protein CASSLESWTVAFF.

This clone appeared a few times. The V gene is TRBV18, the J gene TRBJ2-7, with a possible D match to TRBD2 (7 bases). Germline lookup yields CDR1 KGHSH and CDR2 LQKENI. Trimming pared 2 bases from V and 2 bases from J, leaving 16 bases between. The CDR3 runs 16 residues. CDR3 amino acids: CASSPIPSGTPYEQYF. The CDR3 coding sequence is TGTGCCAGCTCACCAATCCCCAGCGGGACACCCTACGAGCAGTACTTC.

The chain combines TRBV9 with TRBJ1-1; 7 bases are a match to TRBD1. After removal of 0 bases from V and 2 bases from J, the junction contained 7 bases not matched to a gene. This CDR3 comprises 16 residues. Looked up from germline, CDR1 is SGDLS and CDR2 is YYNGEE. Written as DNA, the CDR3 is TGTGCCAGCAGCGTAGGTCCGGGACAGTATAACACTGAAGCTTTCTTT. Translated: CASSVGPGQYNTEAFF.

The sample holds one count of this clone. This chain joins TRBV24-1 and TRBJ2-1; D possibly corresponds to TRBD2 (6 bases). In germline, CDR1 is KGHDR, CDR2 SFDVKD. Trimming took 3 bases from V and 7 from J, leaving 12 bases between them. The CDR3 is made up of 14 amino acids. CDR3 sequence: CATSDPVGGNEQFF. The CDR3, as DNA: TGTGCCACCAGTGATCCGGTGGGGGGAAATGAGCAGTTCTTC.

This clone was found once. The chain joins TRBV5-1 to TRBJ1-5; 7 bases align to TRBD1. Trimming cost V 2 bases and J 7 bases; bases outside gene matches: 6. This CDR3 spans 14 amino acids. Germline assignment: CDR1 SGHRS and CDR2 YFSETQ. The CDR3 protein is CASSFEGAGQPQHF. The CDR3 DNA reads TGCGCCAGCAGCTTCGAGGGGGCAGGACAGCCCCAGCATTTT.

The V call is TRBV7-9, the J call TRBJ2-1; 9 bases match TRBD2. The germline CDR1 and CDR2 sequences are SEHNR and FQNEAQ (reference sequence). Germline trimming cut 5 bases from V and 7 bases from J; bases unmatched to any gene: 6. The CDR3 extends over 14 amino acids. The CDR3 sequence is CASSASGGRNEQFF. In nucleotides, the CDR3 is TGTGCCAGCAGCGCCAGCGGGGGGAGGAATGAGCAGTTCTTC.

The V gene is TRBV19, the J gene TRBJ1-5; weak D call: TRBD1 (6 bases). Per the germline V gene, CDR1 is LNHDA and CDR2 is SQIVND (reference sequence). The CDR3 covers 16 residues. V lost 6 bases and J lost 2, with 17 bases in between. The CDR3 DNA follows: TGTGCCAGTAGACCAATCATACAGGGTGGCAATCAGCCCCAGCATTTT. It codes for CASRPIIQGGNQPQHF.

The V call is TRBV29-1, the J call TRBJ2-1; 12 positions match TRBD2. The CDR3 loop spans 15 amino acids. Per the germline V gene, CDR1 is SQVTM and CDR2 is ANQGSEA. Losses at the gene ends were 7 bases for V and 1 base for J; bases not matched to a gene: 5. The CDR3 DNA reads TGCAGCGCCGCTAGCGGGGGGGTATCCTACAATGAGCAGTTCTTC. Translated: CSAASGGVSYNEQFF.

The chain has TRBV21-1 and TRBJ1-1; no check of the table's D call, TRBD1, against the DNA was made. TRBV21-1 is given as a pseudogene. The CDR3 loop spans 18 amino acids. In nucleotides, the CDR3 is TGTGCCAGCAGCAAAATCTACCCCCCAAGACAGGGAATGACTGAAGCTTTCTTT. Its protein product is CASSKIYPPRQGMTEAFF.

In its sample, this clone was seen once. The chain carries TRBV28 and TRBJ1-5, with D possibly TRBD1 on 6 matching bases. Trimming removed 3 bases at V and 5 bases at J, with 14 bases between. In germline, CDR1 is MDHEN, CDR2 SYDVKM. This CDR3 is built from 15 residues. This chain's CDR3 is CASSFQLEGDQPQHF. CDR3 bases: TGTGCCAGCAGTTTCCAGCTCGAGGGGGATCAGCCCCAGCATTTT.

In DNA form, the CDR3 reads TGTGCCATCAGCTCGACAGGGGGCGGGGAGACCCAGTACTTC. Protein: CAISSTGGGETQYF. This chain joins TRBV10-3 and TRBJ2-5, with 10 bases lining up with TRBD1. V lost 6 bases, J lost 5 bases, and 6 bases stayed unmatched. Per germline, CDR1 ENHRY and CDR2 SYGVKD. The CDR3 covers 14 residues.

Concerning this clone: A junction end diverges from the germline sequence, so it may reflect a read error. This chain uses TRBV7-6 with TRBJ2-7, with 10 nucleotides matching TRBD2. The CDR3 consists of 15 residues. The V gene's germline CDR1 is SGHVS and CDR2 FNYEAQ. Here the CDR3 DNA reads TGTGCCAGCAGCCTAGCTAGCGGGGGACGAGACGAGCAGTACTTC. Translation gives CASSLASGGRDEQYF.

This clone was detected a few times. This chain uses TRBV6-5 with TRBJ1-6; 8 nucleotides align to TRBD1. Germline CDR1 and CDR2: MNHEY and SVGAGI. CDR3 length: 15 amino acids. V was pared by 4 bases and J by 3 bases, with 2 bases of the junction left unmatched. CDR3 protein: CASSSDRDYNSPLHF. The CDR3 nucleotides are TGTGCCAGCAGTTCGGACAGGGACTATAATTCACCCCTCCACTTT.

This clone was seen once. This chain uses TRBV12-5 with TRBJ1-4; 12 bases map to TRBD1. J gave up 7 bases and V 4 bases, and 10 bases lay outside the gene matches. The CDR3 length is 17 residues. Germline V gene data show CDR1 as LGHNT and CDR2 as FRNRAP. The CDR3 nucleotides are TGTGCTAGTGGTTCCTCCCGGGACAGGGGGCGAGGTGAAAAACTGTTTTTT. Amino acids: CASGSSRDRGRGEKLFF.

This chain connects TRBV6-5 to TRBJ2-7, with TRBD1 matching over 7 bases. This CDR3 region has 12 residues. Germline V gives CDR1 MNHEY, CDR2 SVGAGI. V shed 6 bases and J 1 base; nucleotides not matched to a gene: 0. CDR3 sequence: CASSRGSYEQYF. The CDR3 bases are TGTGCCAGCAGCAGGGGGTCCTACGAGCAGTACTTC.

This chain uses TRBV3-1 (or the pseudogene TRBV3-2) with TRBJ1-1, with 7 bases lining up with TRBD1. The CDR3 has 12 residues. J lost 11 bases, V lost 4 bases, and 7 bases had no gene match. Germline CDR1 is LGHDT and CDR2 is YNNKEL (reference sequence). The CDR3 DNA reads TGTGCCAGCAGCCTTAGGGGGCGGGATGCTTTCTTT. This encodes CASSLRGRDAFF.

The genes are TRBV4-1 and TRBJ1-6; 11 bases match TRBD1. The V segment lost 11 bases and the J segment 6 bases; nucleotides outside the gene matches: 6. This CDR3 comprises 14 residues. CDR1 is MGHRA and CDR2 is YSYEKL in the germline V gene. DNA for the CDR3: TGCGCCGGGGGACAGGGGGTGGGTAATTCACCCCTCCACTTT. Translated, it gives CAGGQGVGNSPLHF.

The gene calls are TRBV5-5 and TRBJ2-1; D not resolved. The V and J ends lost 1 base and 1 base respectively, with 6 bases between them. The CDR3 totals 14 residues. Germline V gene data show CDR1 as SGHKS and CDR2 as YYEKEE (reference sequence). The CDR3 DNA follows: TGTGCCAGCAGCTTGACTGAATCCTACAATGAGCAGTTCTTC. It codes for CASSLTESYNEQFF.

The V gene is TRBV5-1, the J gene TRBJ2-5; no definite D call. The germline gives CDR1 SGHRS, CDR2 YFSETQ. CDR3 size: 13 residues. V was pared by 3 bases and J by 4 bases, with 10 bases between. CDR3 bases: TGCGCCAGCAGCTCTATGGGCAGAGAGACCCAGTACTTC. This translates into CASSSMGRETQYF.

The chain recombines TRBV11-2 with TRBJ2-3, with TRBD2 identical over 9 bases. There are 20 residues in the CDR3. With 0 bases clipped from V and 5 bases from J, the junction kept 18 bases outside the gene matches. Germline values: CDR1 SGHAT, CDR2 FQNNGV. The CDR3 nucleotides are TGTGCCAGCAGCTTAGATCGGGGTGCTAGCGGGGCGCCGATGAAAGATACGCAGTATTTT. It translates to CASSLDRGASGAPMKDTQYF.